The text below deals with one TCR beta chain. With random hexamers, reverse transcription was performed on about 0.5 to 1 ug of RNA. TCRdb itself ran the immunoSEQ multiplex PCR reads through MiXCR, one entry per CDR3 protein. The sample carries around 160,000 distinct CDR3 sequences, approximately 96% recorded once. This entry comes from a study of CD8 T cells in Susac syndrome. Sequencing was performed on CD4+ T cells from PBMCs. This receptor was taken from a human donor in good health.

This CDR3 is CSVEGQSYGYTF. The CDR3, as DNA: TGCAGCGTTGAAGGGCAGTCCTATGGCTACACCTTC. The V and J genes are TRBV29-1 and TRBJ1-2; D is undetermined. CDR3 length equals 12 residues. Germline loops: CDR1 SQVTM, CDR2 ANQGSEA. The germline V and J ends were trimmed by 1 base and 4 bases, with 7 bases remaining between them.